This entry lists 12 T cell receptor beta chains sequenced from one sample in a study of cytomegalovirus exposure and HLA in healthy donors. The PCR was carried out with 60 Vbeta primers and 13 Jbeta primers. Sequenced by immunoSEQ multiplex PCR; TCRdb stores in-frame clones only, minus some. The sample carries 150,000 or so clones, almost 80% recorded once. Sequencing was performed on PBMCs. Receptor source: a female donor in good health and CMV-seronegative.

V usage is TRBV11-2 and J usage is TRBJ2-7; no definite D call. The CDR3 is 12 residues long. From germline, CDR1 is SGHAT and CDR2 FQNNGV. V lost 3 bases to trimming and J lost 4 bases, with 7 bases between them. The CDR3 nucleotides read TGTGCCAGCAGCTTTTCCGCGTACGAGCAGTACTTC. It is translated as CASSFSAYEQYF.

The rearrangement links TRBV10-1 to TRBJ2-3; D not certain. Germline V gene sequence: CDR1 WNHNN, CDR2 SYGVQD (reference sequence). With 8 bases removed from V and 8 bases from J, the gap between germline ends came to 11 bases. This CDR3 comprises 11 residues. CDR3 residues: CASASSGTQYF. In DNA form, the CDR3 reads TGCGCCAGCGCGAGCTCTGGTACGCAGTATTTT.

The chain couples TRBV18 to TRBJ1-1; D ambiguous. CDR3 length: 13 amino acids. The ends were cut back, 1 base at V and 1 base at J, with 4 bases in the middle. Per germline, CDR1 KGHSH and CDR2 LQKENI. The CDR3 DNA follows: TGTGCCAGCTCACCACGGGCGAACACTGAAGCTTTCTTT. Translation gives CASSPRANTEAFF.

A few counts support this clone. V gene TRBV4-3 combines with J gene TRBJ1-1; D perhaps matches TRBD1 (6 bases). The CDR3 has 15 amino acids. CDR1 LGHNA and CDR2 YSLEER come from the germline V gene. V was trimmed by 7 bases and J by 1 base, leaving 16 bases between them. In DNA form, the CDR3 reads TGCGCCAGCACCCGAGGGGGGGCTGGGAACACTGAAGCTTTCTTT. Its translation: CASTRGGAGNTEAFF.

The chain links TRBV30 to TRBJ2-1; 7 positions match TRBD1. Germline V gene sequence: CDR1 GTSNPN, CDR2 SVGIG (reference sequence). This CDR3 region has 17 residues. V was pared by 8 bases and J by 0 bases, with 16 bases of the junction left unmatched. The CDR3 protein is CAGVSSTRGSSYNEQFF. CDR3 coding DNA: TGTGCCGGGGTCTCATCCACCAGGGGGAGCTCCTACAATGAGCAGTTCTTC.

For the CDR3, the DNA is TGTGCCAGCACGGACAGGGGGCATGTCCCGCGGTCCGATGAGCAGTTCTTC. It translates to CASTDRGHVPRSDEQFF. This chain joins TRBV28 and TRBJ2-1; 11 bases line up with TRBD1. This CDR3 has 17 amino acids. Germline-derived CDR1 and CDR2 are MDHEN and SYDVKM. V was pared by 7 bases and J by 8 bases, with 16 bases of the junction left unmatched.

This sequence joins TRBV4-3 and TRBJ2-7; D may be TRBD2 (5 bases). Germline lookup yields CDR1 LGHNA and CDR2 YSLEER. V gave up 1 base and J gave up 2 bases, with 12 bases separating them. The CDR3 totals 15 residues. The CDR3 here is CASSQGETLPYEQYF. The CDR3 DNA reads TGCGCCAGCAGCCAAGGGGAGACATTACCCTACGAGCAGTACTTC.

V gene TRBV29-1 combines with J gene TRBJ1-1; D is uncertain. The CDR3 contains 10 residues. The germline gives CDR1 SQVTM, CDR2 ANQGSEA. The ends were cut back, 5 bases at V and 4 bases at J, with 5 bases in the middle. The CDR3 DNA reads as TGCAGCGTTTACAGCACTGAAGCTTTCTTT. Its protein is CSVYSTEAFF.

This chain connects TRBV18 to TRBJ2-1; a possible D gene is TRBD2 (5 bases). The CDR3 spans 15 residues. Trimming cost V 1 base and J 5 bases, with 12 bases left between them. Germline V gives CDR1 KGHSH, CDR2 LQKENI. CDR3 loop: CASSPQADLNNEQFF. The CDR3, as DNA: TGTGCCAGCTCACCACAGGCGGACTTAAACAATGAGCAGTTCTTC.

The rearrangement links TRBV7-2 to TRBJ2-7; 7 nucleotides line up with TRBD1. The V segment lost 4 bases and the J segment 2 bases; nucleotides outside the gene matches: 5. This CDR3 contains 14 residues. Germline lookup yields CDR1 SGHTA and CDR2 FQGNSA. CDR3 coding DNA: TGTGCCAGCAGCTCAGACAGGGTTACCTACGAGCAGTACTTC. Its translation: CASSSDRVTYEQYF.

This clone was observed once. The V gene is TRBV21-1, the J gene TRBJ2-7; the table gives TRBD1 as D, unverified against the DNA. TRBV21-1 is designated a pseudogene. The CDR3 has 15 amino acids. The CDR3 is CASSTEKGEFGEQYF. The CDR3 DNA sequence: TGTGCCAGCAGCACCGAGAAAGGGGAATTTGGGGAGCAGTACTTC.

This chain uses TRBV9 with TRBJ1-4; 7 nucleotides agree with TRBD1. Germline V gene lookup returns CDR1 SGDLS and CDR2 YYNGEE. This CDR3 has 15 residues. The V gene end was trimmed by 4 bases and the J gene end by 8 bases; junction bases not matched to a gene: 11. This CDR3 is CASSLTGMDGEKLFF. The CDR3 DNA sequence: TGTGCCAGCAGCCTGACAGGGATGGATGGCGAAAAACTGTTTTTT.